The rows below give T cell receptor beta chains drawn from one sample of a study of cytomegalovirus exposure and HLA in healthy donors. The data were produced by immunoSEQ multiplex PCR, yet TCRdb's version contains in-frame clones alone and is incomplete. The sample includes 70,000 or so clones. Sequencing was carried out using PBMCs. These receptors came from a man aged 35 to 55 in good health and CMV-seronegative. Each CDR3 is given with its conserved first and last residue. The D gene is left open where the match is weak.

>TRBV11-2|TRBJ1-1|NA
CASSVQGYGTEAFF
TGTGCCAGCAGCGTACAGGGATACGGCACTGAAGCTTTCTTT
>TRBV7-2|TRBJ2-1|NA
CASSLGGRVSDEQFF
TGTGCCAGCAGCTTAGGCGGCAGGGTAAGCGATGAGCAGTTCTTC
>TRBV2|TRBJ1-5|NA
CASSERSGEWQPQHF
TGTGCCAGCAGTGAGAGGTCAGGGGAATGGCAGCCCCAGCATTTT
>TRBV19|TRBJ2-7|NA
CASSMGEGGEQYF
TGTGCCAGTAGTATGGGCGAAGGGGGCGAGCAGTACTTC
>TRBV4-1|TRBJ2-5|TRBD2
CASSRGGGQETQYF
TGCGCCAGCAGCCGGGGGGGAGGACAAGAGACCCAGTACTTC
>TRBV13|TRBJ1-3|NA
CASSLSGNTIYF
TGTGCCAGCAGCCTGTCGGGTAACACCATATATTTT
>TRBV28|TRBJ1-5|NA
CASNLQGPSQPQHF
TGTGCCAGCAATCTGCAGGGGCCGTCTCAGCCCCAGCATTTT
>TRBV7-8|TRBJ2-7|NA
CASSLAAGNEQYF
TGTGCCAGCAGCTTAGCGGCAGGAAACGAGCAGTACTTC
>TRBV6-1|TRBJ1-3|NA
CATPGGAGNTIYF
TGTGCCACCCCGGGGGGGGCTGGAAACACCATATATTTT
>TRBV2|TRBJ1-1|NA
CASGGKTAFF
TGTGCCAGCGGGGGGAAAACGGCTTTCTTT
>TRBV5-4|TRBJ1-2|TRBD1
CASSLGTGGSGYTF
TGTGCCAGCAGCTTGGGGACAGGGGGCTCTGGCTACACCTTC
>TRBV6-5|TRBJ2-7|TRBD1
CASSYSKVGQGYEQYF
TGTGCCAGCAGTTACTCGAAGGTGGGACAGGGCTACGAGCAGTACTTC
>TRBV10-2|TRBJ1-6|TRBD1
CASSEPNPTGGSPLHF
TGCGCCAGCAGTGAGCCGAACCCGACAGGGGGATCACCCCTCCACTTT
>TRBV12-5|TRBJ2-1|TRBD1
CASGSPGQLYNEQFF
TGTGCTAGTGGTTCACCGGGACAGCTATACAATGAGCAGTTCTTC
>TRBV6-1|TRBJ1-2|NA
CASSEVNRDRYTF
TGTGCCAGCAGTGAAGTTAACAGGGATCGCTACACCTTC
>TRBV28|TRBJ2-2|NA
CASRRGTGELFF
TGTGCCAGCAGAAGGGGCACCGGGGAGCTGTTTTTT
>TRBV30|TRBJ2-2|NA
CAWWTGRDAGELFF
TGTGCCTGGTGGACAGGGAGGGATGCCGGGGAGCTGTTTTTT
>TRBV5-4|TRBJ2-3|TRBD1
CASSFTGQEIPSTDTQYF
TGTGCCAGCAGCTTTACTGGACAGGAGATTCCTAGCACAGATACGCAGTATTTT
>TRBV12-1|TRBJ2-4|NA
CASSFGRSLNIQYF
TGTGCCAGCAGCTTCGGCAGGTCGTTAAACATTCAGTACTTC
>TRBV6-1|TRBJ2-7|TRBD1
CASSVFQGAPGEQYF
TGTGCCAGCAGTGTATTTCAGGGGGCGCCCGGGGAGCAGTACTTC
>TRBV6-5|TRBJ2-5|TRBD1
CASSYVPDREKTQYF
TGTGCCAGCAGTTACGTCCCGGACAGGGAAAAGACCCAGTACTTC
>TRBV4-2|TRBJ1-2|NA
CASSQESGQGLEGYTF
TGTGCCAGCAGCCAAGAGAGTGGCCAGGGACTAGAGGGCTACACCTTC
>TRBV7-2|TRBJ2-1|TRBD1
CASSLHWGQILSSYNEQFF
TGTGCCAGCAGCTTACATTGGGGACAGATCCTAAGCTCCTACAATGAGCAGTTCTTC
>TRBV4-1|TRBJ1-1|TRBD1
CASSQDLQGASEAFF
TGCGCCAGCAGCCAAGATTTGCAGGGGGCATCTGAAGCTTTCTTT
>TRBV15|TRBJ1-2|TRBD1
CATSRERTGHGYTF
TGTGCCACCAGCAGAGAAAGGACAGGCCATGGCTACACCTTC